The entry below gives a single T cell receptor beta chain sequence along with its context. Its antigen is currently unknown. The data belong to a study of blood T cells in healthy people across ages. Study in general: T cells yielded about one barcoded beta molecule per two cells through template switching. Study outcomes and limitations: Naive T cell percentage showed a strong correlation with the diversity of TCR beta. The authors considered diversity estimates from one million T cells to be underestimates.

Combining a sample-barcoded 5' primer with a J-beta primer mix, a second PCR ran for roughly 6 to 12 cycles. TCRdb called the 5' RACE reads again in MiXCR, with one record for every CDR3 protein. This sample has 1.5 million to 2 million distinct CDR3 sequences, with approximately 28% found just once. Trimming stripped 8 bases from V and 7 bases from J, with 14 bases between. This CDR3 has 12 amino acids. Germline assignment: CDR1 SNHLY and CDR2 FYNNEI. Source material: blood. The chain joins TRBV2 to TRBJ1-2; D may be TRBD1 (5 bases). This receptor was taken from a woman aged 25 to 39 in good health. The DNA of the CDR3 is TGTGCCAGCTTCTCAGAGAGGGGTGGCTACACCTTC. Its protein product is CASFSERGGYTF.